The next 21 T cell receptor beta chains were all read from a single sample in a study of shared clonotypes between healthy human individuals. CD45RO-negative cells were positively selected for CCR7, leaving out terminally differentiated effector memory CD45RA+ cells. Some clones are missing from TCRdb's copy, which holds only in-frame ones; the method was immunoSEQ multiplex PCR. The sample lists over 2 million clones, less than 95% occurring once. Sequencing input: naive CD8+ T cells sorted from blood. These receptors were obtained from a man aged 18-30 years in good health.

Note on this clone: At the DNA level, this CDR3 is encoded by other sequences in the same sample as well. This chain joins TRBV29-1 and TRBJ1-1; D not resolved. Germline lookup yields CDR1 SQVTM and CDR2 ANQGSEA. CDR3 size: 12 residues. CDR3 residues: CSALTRDTEAFF. In DNA, the CDR3 is TGCAGTGCACTTACCAGAGACACTGAAGCTTTCTTT.

This sequence joins TRBV2 and TRBJ1-1; a weak D match, TRBD1 (5 bases). Germline V CDR1 and CDR2: SNHLY, FYNNEI. V gave up 4 bases and J gave up 6 bases, with 18 bases separating them. The CDR3 covers 15 residues. The CDR3 coding sequence is TGTGCCAGCAGTGGAGGTATAGGGACGGACGCTGAAGCTTTCTTT. Residues: CASSGGIGTDAEAFF.

The chain employs TRBV4-1 and TRBJ1-5; D unresolved. Germline V gene lookup returns CDR1 MGHRA and CDR2 YSYEKL. The ends were cut back, 0 bases at V and 9 bases at J, with 12 bases in the middle. The CDR3 runs 14 residues. Here the CDR3 DNA reads TGCGCCAGCAGCCAAGATGGTCGACCGGGGCCCCAGCATTTT. Its protein is CASSQDGRPGPQHF.

The rearrangement links TRBV11-2 to TRBJ1-2; TRBD1 aligns across 8 bases. The CDR3 is made up of 15 amino acids. From germline, CDR1 is SGHAT and CDR2 FQNNGV. Losses at the gene ends were 0 bases for V and 4 bases for J; bases not matched to a gene: 4. CDR3 coding DNA: TGTGCCAGCAGCTTAGAAGGACAGGGCCCCTATGGCTACACCTTC. Amino acid sequence: CASSLEGQGPYGYTF.

The CDR3, as DNA: TGTGCCAGCAGCTTTGAACCCCCAGGGTGGGTCTATGGCTACACCTTC. Protein sequence: CASSFEPPGWVYGYTF. The chain recombines TRBV5-6 with TRBJ1-2; maybe TRBD1 (5 bases). Trimming took off 2 bases at V and 4 bases at J, with 18 bases between the two ends. CDR1 and CDR2 (germline): SGHDT, YYEEEE. CDR3 length: 16 residues.

This clone was recorded once. The chain recombines TRBV27 with TRBJ1-5, with D perhaps matching TRBD1 (6 bases). V lost 5 bases to trimming and J lost 0 bases, with 14 bases between them. There are 16 residues in the CDR3. Germline V lookup: CDR1 MNHEY, CDR2 SMNVEV (reference sequence). CDR3 coding DNA: TGTGCCAGCAGTCCCATAGGACAGTATAGCAATCAGCCCCAGCATTTT. Protein sequence: CASSPIGQYSNQPQHF.

Concerning this clone itself: Other DNA variants within this sample encode the same CDR3. The chain has TRBV4-3 and TRBJ2-7, with no clear D. V was shortened by 1 base and J by 1 base, with 8 bases between the two germline ends. CDR3 length equals 14 residues. Germline V lookup: CDR1 LGHNA, CDR2 YSLEER. The CDR3 nucleotides read TGCGCCAGCAGCCAAGTAACCAGTTCCTACGAGCAGTACTTC. Protein: CASSQVTSSYEQYF.

On this clone: It is unclear where the CDR3 begins or ends on the DNA, so no DNA is shown, and the CDR3 is as TCRdb lists it. J is TRBJ2-7 and V is TRBV27; the D call TRBD2 from the table was never checked on the DNA. Counting both end residues, the CDR3 totals 16 amino acids. Germline lookup yields CDR1 MNHEY and CDR2 SMNVEV (reference sequence). The CDR3 loop reads CASSTSRGEVVREQYF.

Details on this clone: Possible read error: a much larger clone is one base away. This specimen includes other DNA sequences encoding the same CDR3. The V and J genes are TRBV11-2 and TRBJ2-7; no reliable D call. The ends were cut back, 3 bases at V and 3 bases at J, with 9 bases in the middle. The length of the CDR3 is 13 residues. The V gene's germline CDR1 is SGHAT and CDR2 FQNNGV. The CDR3 DNA reads TGTGCCAGCAGCTTGGGCAGCTTCTACGAGCAGTACTTC. Its protein product is CASSLGSFYEQYF.

This clone is a singleton in its sample. V usage is TRBV10-3 and J usage is TRBJ1-2; TRBD1 is a possible D gene (5 bases). This CDR3 has 14 amino acids. The germline gives CDR1 ENHRY, CDR2 SYGVKD. V was trimmed by 4 bases and J by 2 bases, leaving 11 bases between them. The CDR3 DNA is TGTGCCATCAGTGGGGGGGAAGTGAACTATGGCTACACCTTC. Translation gives CAISGGEVNYGYTF.

With respect to this clone: Other DNA sequences in the same sample also yield this CDR3. The chain employs TRBV30 and TRBJ2-7, with D possibly TRBD2 on 5 matching bases. CDR3 size: 13 residues. V was pared by 0 bases and J by 5 bases, with 11 bases between. The germline CDR1 and CDR2 sequences are GTSNPN and SVGIG (reference sequence). The CDR3 DNA reads as TGTGCCTGGAGTGTACTGGCGGGCCACGAGCAGTACTTC. This translates into CAWSVLAGHEQYF.

This clone appeared a single time. The chain has TRBV7-2 and TRBJ2-7, with D unclear. The CDR3 runs 15 residues. The V and J ends lost 1 base and 4 bases respectively, with 14 bases between them. Germline CDR1 is SGHTA and CDR2 is FQGNSA. The CDR3 nucleotides read TGTGCCAGCAGCTTAGGGGTCAGTTTATTATACGAGCAGTACTTC. Its translation: CASSLGVSLLYEQYF.

The V gene is TRBV14, the J gene TRBJ2-5; possible D gene TRBD1, 6 bases. CDR1 is SGHDN, CDR2 FVKESK, per germline. Deletions cut 2 bases from V and 5 bases from J, with 15 bases between. The CDR3 has 15 amino acids. The CDR3, as DNA: TGTGCCAGCAGCCAACTGGACAGTAACTGGGAGACCCAGTACTTC. This translates into CASSQLDSNWETQYF.

This chain links TRBV2 with TRBJ2-7; D unclear. V lost 2 bases, J lost 2 bases, and 7 bases lay in between. Germline loops: CDR1 SNHLY, CDR2 FYNNEI. This CDR3 spans 13 amino acids. The CDR3 protein is CASSEWVPYEQYF. CDR3 nucleotides: TGTGCCAGCAGTGAATGGGTCCCCTACGAGCAGTACTTC. Filled out from reference TRBV2 and TRBJ2-7, the complete variable domain reads EPEVTQTPSHQVTQMGQEVILRCVPISNHLYFYWYRQILGQKVEFLVSFYNNEISEKSEIFDDQFSVERPDGSNFTLKIRSTKLEDSAMYFCASSEWVPYEQYFGPGTRLTVT.

The chain employs TRBV7-6 and TRBJ2-5; D remains unclear. CDR3 length equals 14 residues. Per germline, CDR1 SGHVS and CDR2 FNYEAQ. Between the trimmed V and J ends, which lost 2 bases and 4 bases, there was a span of 11 bases. The CDR3 protein is CASSLNPGLETQYF. In nucleotides, the CDR3 is TGTGCCAGCAGCTTAAATCCCGGGTTAGAGACCCAGTACTTC.

This clone was observed once. The chain recombines TRBV28 with TRBJ1-1, with 7 positions matching TRBD1. V gave up 1 base and J gave up 4 bases; unmatched junction bases: 6. The V gene's germline CDR1 is MDHEN and CDR2 SYDVKM. The CDR3 has 15 amino acids. As DNA, the CDR3 is TGTGCCAGCAGTTTATTTGAAGGGACAGCCACTGAAGCTTTCTTT. Amino acids: CASSLFEGTATEAFF.

The V call is TRBV2, the J call TRBJ2-1; D ambiguous. Trimming took off 4 bases at V and 5 bases at J, with 6 bases between the two ends. Germline CDR1 SNHLY, CDR2 FYNNEI. CDR3 length: 12 amino acids. The CDR3: CASSVGDNEQFF. The CDR3 DNA is TGTGCCAGCAGTGTCGGTGACAATGAGCAGTTCTTC.

The chain has TRBV7-6 and TRBJ1-1, with 8 bases that match TRBD1. From germline, CDR1 is SGHVS and CDR2 FNYEAQ. CDR3 length: 15 residues. V lost 5 bases and J lost 5; bases outside the gene matches: 10. CDR3 in amino acids: CASSPYPDRETEAFF. As DNA, the CDR3 is TGTGCCAGCAGCCCCTACCCGGACAGGGAGACTGAAGCTTTCTTT. The variable domain in full, completed from reference TRBV7-6 and TRBJ1-1, reads GAGVSQSPRYKVTKRGQDVALRCDPISGHVSLYWYRQALGQGPEFLTYFNYEAQQDKSGLPNDRFSAERPEGSISTLTIQRTEQRDSAMYRCASSPYPDRETEAFFGQGTRLTVV.

CDR3 bases: TGTGCCAGCAGCGCGGGCCGGGGTCAGCCCCAGCATTTT. Translation gives CASSAGRGQPQHF. The chain recombines TRBV13 with TRBJ1-5; D gene ambiguous. The germline CDR1 and CDR2 sequences are PRHDT and FYEKMQ (reference sequence). V lost 5 bases and J lost 6, with 11 bases in between. This CDR3 comprises 13 residues.

Note on this clone: Different DNA sequences within this sample yield the same CDR3. This CDR3 is CASREGNSPLHF. The CDR3 DNA is TGTGCCTCAAGGGAAGGGAATTCACCCCTCCACTTT. This rearrangement joins TRBV7-9 to TRBJ1-6, with no clear D. Per germline, CDR1 SEHNR and CDR2 FQNEAQ (reference sequence). Trimming shortened V by 11 bases and J by 7 bases, and 12 bases separated the two germline ends. CDR3 length: 12 residues.

This clone has only one observation. The sample carries other DNA sequences with the same CDR3. The rearrangement uses TRBV7-9 and TRBJ2-7; TRBD2 might be the D (6 bases). The germline V gene has CDR1 SEHNR and CDR2 FQNEAQ (reference sequence). CDR3 length: 13 amino acids. V gave up 5 bases and J gave up 3 bases, with 11 bases separating them. CDR3 protein: CASSVGLDYEQYF. The CDR3 DNA sequence: TGTGCCAGCAGCGTGGGACTGGACTACGAGCAGTACTTC. Variable domain in full (rest from reference TRBV7-9 and TRBJ2-7): DTGVSQNPRHKITKRGQNVTFRCDPISEHNRLYWYRQTLGQGPEFLTYFQNEAQLEKSRLLSDRFSAERPKGSFSTLEIQRTEQGDSAMYLCASSVGLDYEQYFGPGTRLTVT.